Below are 21 T cell receptor beta chains sequenced from a single sample in a study of human T cells and chemical hapten exposure. TCRdb passed the RACE reads through MiXCR, listing each CDR3 protein once. The sample includes under 45,000 distinct CDR3 sequences, 5.5% of them seen just once. Indicated time point: healthy volunteer bleed at 6 weeks. The total RNA was obtained from whole blood that was not fractionated. Sequences were obtained from whole blood. The receptor source for this set is a human donor in good health. Some clones in this sample may be carry-over from other donors' samples.

This clonotype occurred many times. The rearrangement links TRBV5-4 to TRBJ2-1, with 11 positions matching TRBD2. The CDR3 runs to 17 residues. Germline values: CDR1 SGHNT, CDR2 YYREEE (reference sequence). The junction had 4 bases not matched to a gene; V was cut back by 0 bases and J by 2 bases. The CDR3 is CASSLEGLAAPYNEQFF. The CDR3 region has the DNA TGTGCCAGCAGCTTGGAGGGACTAGCGGCCCCCTACAATGAGCAGTTCTTC.

This clonotype was seen repeatedly, ten times or more. The CDR3 is CSARDRRRPSYEQYF. The DNA for the CDR3 is TGCAGTGCTAGAGATCGACGGAGGCCTTCCTACGAGCAGTACTTC. This chain connects TRBV20-1 to TRBJ2-7; D possibly corresponds to TRBD2 (5 bases). The germline V gene has CDR1 DFQATT and CDR2 SNEGSKA (reference sequence). CDR3 length equals 15 residues. Trimming removed 0 bases at V and 1 base at J, with 13 bases between.

This clonotype was seen more than once but under ten times. The V call is TRBV6-5, the J call TRBJ1-4, with D unclear. Germline-derived CDR1 and CDR2 are MNHEY and SVGAGI. The CDR3 is 14 residues long. V was shortened by 0 bases and J by 8 bases, with 10 bases between the two germline ends. The CDR3 reads CASSYSNRAEKLFF. The CDR3 DNA is TGTGCCAGCAGTTACTCGAATCGAGCCGAAAAACTGTTTTTT.

Many counts were recorded for this clonotype. This rearrangement joins TRBV7-9 to TRBJ1-5; tentatively, D is TRBD1 (5 bases). Trimming took 1 base from V and 7 from J, leaving 17 bases between them. Per the germline V gene, CDR1 is SEHNR and CDR2 is FQNEAQ (reference sequence). CDR3 length: 16 amino acids. CDR3 sequence reads: CASSLGGRAGEQPQHF. The CDR3 DNA reads as TGTGCCAGCAGCTTAGGCGGCAGGGCTGGGGAGCAGCCCCAGCATTTT.

V and J are TRBV29-1 and TRBJ1-4; D call uncertain. Germline V gene sequence: CDR1 SQVTM, CDR2 ANQGSEA. V was trimmed by 5 bases and J by 4 bases, leaving 14 bases between them. The CDR3 has 14 amino acids. The CDR3: CSVLDREVNEKLFF. In DNA form, the CDR3 reads TGCAGCGTTCTGGACCGGGAAGTTAATGAAAAACTGTTTTTT.

V usage is TRBV7-2 and J usage is TRBJ2-7; D possibly corresponds to TRBD1 (6 bases). Trimming pared 5 bases from V and 1 base from J, leaving 12 bases between. This CDR3 has 14 amino acids. Germline V gene lookup returns CDR1 SGHTA and CDR2 FQGNSA. This CDR3 is CASSRSTGSYEQYF. The CDR3 nucleotides are TGTGCCAGCAGCAGATCGACAGGATCCTACGAGCAGTACTTC.

A word on this clonotype: This may come from a read error, since a much larger clone is one base off. This chain connects TRBV5-6 to TRBJ1-1, with a weak D call TRBD1 (6 bases). Trimming shortened V by 1 base and J by 2 bases, and 15 bases separated the two germline ends. The CDR3 sequence is 16 residues long. Germline V lookup: CDR1 SGHDT, CDR2 YYEEEE. The DNA of the CDR3 is TGTGCCAGCAGCTTGATGTCGACAGGCCCTAACACTGAAGCTTTCTTT. Amino acids: CASSLMSTGPNTEAFF.

Concerning this clonotype: A read error may be the cause here, since a much bigger clone is one base away. The gene calls are TRBV2 and TRBJ1-5; D may be TRBD1 (5 bases). This CDR3 is built from 13 residues. Deletions cut 7 bases from V and 7 bases from J, with 14 bases between. The germline CDR1 and CDR2 sequences are SNHLY and FYNNEI. The DNA of the CDR3 is TGTGCCAGCAAATTGGGAGGGGTCCAGCCCCAGCATTTT. This encodes CASKLGGVQPQHF.

About this clonotype itself: A much larger clone lies one base from this, so it may be a read error. The V gene is TRBV20-1, the J gene TRBJ2-5; no reliable D call. V was trimmed by 1 base and J by 2 bases, leaving 8 bases between them. The germline V gene encodes CDR1 DFQATT and CDR2 SNEGSKA (reference sequence). The CDR3 runs 13 residues. This chain's CDR3 is CSARAICQETQYF. The CDR3 DNA sequence: TGCAGTGCTAGAGCCATCTGTCAAGAGACCCAGTACTTC.

This chain uses TRBV12-3 or TRBV12-4 with TRBJ1-2; 7 bases agree with TRBD1. V was clipped by 2 bases and J by 5 bases; unmatched bases: 11. The CDR3 loop spans 16 amino acids. The CDR3 loop reads CASSLSGTQGGYGYTF. CDR3 DNA sequence: TGTGCCAGCAGTTTAAGTGGGACCCAGGGGGGATATGGCTACACCTTC.

This clonotype was counted many times. The chain uses TRBV5-6 and TRBJ2-7, with D unclear. Per germline, CDR1 SGHDT and CDR2 YYEEEE. With 4 bases removed from V and 3 bases from J, the gap between germline ends came to 8 bases. The CDR3 covers 12 residues. The CDR3 DNA follows: TGTGCCAGCAGCCCGGATAACTACGAGCAGTACTTC. Translating it yields CASSPDNYEQYF.

This clonotype came up many times. The CDR3 DNA reads TGTGCCAGCAGCCCCTGGGAGGTCAATAATTCACCCCTCCACTTT. This translates into CASSPWEVNNSPLHF. This chain connects TRBV3-1 to TRBJ1-6, with D hard to call. This CDR3 has 15 residues. V lost 4 bases and J lost 5, with 12 bases in between. Germline CDR1 reads LGHDT; CDR2 reads YNNKEL (reference sequence).

The CDR3 DNA follows: TGCGCCAGCAGCTTGGCGCGGGGAGGCGGCACTGAAGCTTTCTTT. It yields the protein CASSLARGGGTEAFF. This chain joins TRBV5-1 and TRBJ1-1; no clear D gene. Germline V gives CDR1 SGHRS, CDR2 YFSETQ. The CDR3 length is 15 residues. V lost 0 bases, J lost 4 bases, and 13 bases lay in between.

Ten or more counts support this clonotype. The V gene is TRBV5-6, the J gene TRBJ1-3, with D unclear. V dropped 2 bases and J dropped 0 bases, with 9 bases sitting between them. Per germline, CDR1 SGHDT and CDR2 YYEEEE. This CDR3 has 15 residues. Written as DNA, the CDR3 is TGTGCCAGCAGCTTCCGACGGAGCTCTGGAAACACCATATATTTT. Its translation: CASSFRRSSGNTIYF.

This clonotype has a count of ten or more. This sequence joins TRBV12-3 or TRBV12-4 and TRBJ1-1; D is undetermined. Between the trimmed V and J ends, which lost 3 bases and 3 bases, there was a span of 2 bases. The CDR3 loop spans 11 amino acids. The CDR3 sequence: CASSFDTEAFF. The CDR3 region has the DNA TGTGCCAGCAGTTTTGACACTGAAGCTTTCTTT.

This clonotype came up many times. The genes are TRBV7-2 and TRBJ2-3; 9 bases map to TRBD2. Germline CDR1 and CDR2: SGHTA and FQGNSA. The ends lost 0 bases at V and 2 bases at J; junction bases unmatched: 6. This CDR3 contains 17 residues. The CDR3: CASSLAVVAGVTDTQYF. CDR3 nucleotide sequence: TGTGCCAGCAGCTTAGCAGTAGTAGCGGGGGTCACAGATACGCAGTATTTT.

The sample holds many counts of this clonotype. V is TRBV7-2 and J is TRBJ1-3; D ambiguous. This CDR3 has 15 amino acids. Germline lookup yields CDR1 SGHTA and CDR2 FQGNSA. V was clipped by 4 bases and J by 1 base, with 11 bases between them. The CDR3 protein is CASSSDYHSGNTIYF. The CDR3 coding sequence is TGTGCCAGCAGCTCCGACTACCATTCTGGAAACACCATATATTTT.

This clonotype was counted ten times or more. The chain couples TRBV20-1 to TRBJ2-7; D may be TRBD1 (5 bases). V was shortened by 0 bases and J by 3 bases, with 15 bases between the two germline ends. CDR1 and CDR2 from the germline V gene are DFQATT and SNEGSKA (reference sequence). The CDR3 extends over 15 amino acids. CDR3 DNA sequence: TGCAGTGCTAGAGATCTAGGTGGCAGGGACTACGAGCAGTACTTC. This gives the protein CSARDLGGRDYEQYF.

The CDR3 here is CASQEAQGVWNTEAFF. CDR3 nucleotides: TGTGCCAGCCAAGAGGCGCAGGGAGTTTGGAACACTGAAGCTTTCTTT. V is TRBV6-5 and J is TRBJ1-1, with D possibly TRBD1 on 5 matching bases. Trimming cost V 8 bases and J 1 base, with 20 bases left between them. CDR1 is MNHEY, CDR2 SVGAGI, per germline. The CDR3 loop spans 16 amino acids.

The sample holds many counts of this clonotype. This chain links TRBV6-4 with TRBJ2-1; 12 bases map to TRBD2. This CDR3 has 16 amino acids. In germline, CDR1 is MRHNA, CDR2 SNTAGT. The ends lost 2 bases at V and 8 bases at J; junction bases unmatched: 7. CDR3 in DNA: TGTGCCAGCAGTGACCAGGGGACTAGCGGGTTTCATGAGCAGTTCTTC. It codes for CASSDQGTSGFHEQFF.

The table lists this clonotype with many counts. The gene calls are TRBV29-1 and TRBJ2-5; tentatively, D is TRBD1 (5 bases). Trimming took 8 bases from V and 1 from J, leaving 11 bases between them. The CDR3 covers 12 residues. CDR1 and CDR2 (germline): SQVTM, ANQGSEA. The CDR3 protein is CSITGVQETQYF. CDR3 in DNA: TGCAGCATTACAGGAGTCCAAGAGACCCAGTACTTC.